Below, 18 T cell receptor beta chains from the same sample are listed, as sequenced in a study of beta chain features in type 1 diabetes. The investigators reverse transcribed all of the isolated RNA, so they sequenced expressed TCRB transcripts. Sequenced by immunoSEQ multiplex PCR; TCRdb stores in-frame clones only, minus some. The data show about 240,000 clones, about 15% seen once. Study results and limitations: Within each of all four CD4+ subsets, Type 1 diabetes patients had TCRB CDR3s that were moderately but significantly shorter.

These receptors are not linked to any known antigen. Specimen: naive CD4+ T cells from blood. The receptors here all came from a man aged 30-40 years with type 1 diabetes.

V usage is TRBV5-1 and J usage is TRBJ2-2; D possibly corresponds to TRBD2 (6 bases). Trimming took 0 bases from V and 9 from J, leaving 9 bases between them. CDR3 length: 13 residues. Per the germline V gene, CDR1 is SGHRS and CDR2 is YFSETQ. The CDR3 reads CASSLGRGRELFF. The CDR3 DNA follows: TGCGCCAGCAGCTTGGGGCGGGGACGGGAGCTGTTTTTT.

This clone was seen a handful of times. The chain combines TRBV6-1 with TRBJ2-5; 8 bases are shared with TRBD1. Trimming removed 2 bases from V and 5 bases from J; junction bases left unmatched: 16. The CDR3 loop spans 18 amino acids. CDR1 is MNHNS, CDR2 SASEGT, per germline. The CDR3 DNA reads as TGTGCCAGCAGTGAACGACACCGGGACTTACGACAGGGGGAGACCCAGTACTTC. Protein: CASSERHRDLRQGETQYF.

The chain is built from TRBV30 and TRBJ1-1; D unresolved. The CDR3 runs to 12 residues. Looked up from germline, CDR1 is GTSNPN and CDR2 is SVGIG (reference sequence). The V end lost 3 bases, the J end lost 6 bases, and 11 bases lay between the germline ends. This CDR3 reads CAWSSEAAEAFF. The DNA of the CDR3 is TGTGCCTGGAGCTCCGAGGCGGCTGAAGCTTTCTTT.

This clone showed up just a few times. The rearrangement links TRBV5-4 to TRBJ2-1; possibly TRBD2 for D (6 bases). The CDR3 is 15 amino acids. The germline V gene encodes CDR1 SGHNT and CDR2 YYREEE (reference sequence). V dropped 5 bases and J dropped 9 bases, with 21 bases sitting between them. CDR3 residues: CASRFSTGGESEQFF. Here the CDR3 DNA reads TGTGCCAGCAGGTTCTCGACGGGCGGGGAGAGTGAGCAGTTCTTC.

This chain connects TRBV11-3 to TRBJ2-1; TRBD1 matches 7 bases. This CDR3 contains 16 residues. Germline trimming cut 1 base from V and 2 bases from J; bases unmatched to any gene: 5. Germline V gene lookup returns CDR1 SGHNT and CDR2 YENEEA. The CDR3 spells CASSLARGLAYNEQFF. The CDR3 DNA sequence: TGTGCCAGCAGCTTAGCGAGGGGGCTGGCCTACAATGAGCAGTTCTTC.

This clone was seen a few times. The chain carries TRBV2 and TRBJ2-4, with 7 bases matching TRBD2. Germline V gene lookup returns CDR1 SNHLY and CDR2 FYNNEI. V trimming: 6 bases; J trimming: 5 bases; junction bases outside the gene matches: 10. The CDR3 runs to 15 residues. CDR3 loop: CASSAAPGLQNIQYF. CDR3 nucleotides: TGTGCCAGCAGCGCAGCGCCGGGACTACAAAACATTCAGTACTTC.

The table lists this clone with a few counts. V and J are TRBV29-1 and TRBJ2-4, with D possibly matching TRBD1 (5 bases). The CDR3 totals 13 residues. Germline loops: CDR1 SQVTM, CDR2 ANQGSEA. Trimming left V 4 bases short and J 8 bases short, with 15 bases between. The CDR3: CSVGGRFRDIQYF. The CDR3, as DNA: TGCAGCGTTGGAGGTCGGTTCAGGGACATTCAGTACTTC.

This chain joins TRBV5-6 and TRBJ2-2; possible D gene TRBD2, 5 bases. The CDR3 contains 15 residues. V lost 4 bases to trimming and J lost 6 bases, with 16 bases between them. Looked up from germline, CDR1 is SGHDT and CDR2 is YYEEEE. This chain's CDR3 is CASSPDVNGAGELFF. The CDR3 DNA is TGTGCCAGCAGCCCGGATGTTAACGGGGCCGGGGAGCTGTTTTTT.

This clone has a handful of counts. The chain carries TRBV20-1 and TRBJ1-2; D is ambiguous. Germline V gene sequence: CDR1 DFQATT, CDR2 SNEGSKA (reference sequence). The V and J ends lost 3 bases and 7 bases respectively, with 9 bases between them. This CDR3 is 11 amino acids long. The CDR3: CSASQEGGYTF. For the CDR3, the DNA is TGCAGTGCTAGCCAAGAGGGTGGCTACACCTTC.

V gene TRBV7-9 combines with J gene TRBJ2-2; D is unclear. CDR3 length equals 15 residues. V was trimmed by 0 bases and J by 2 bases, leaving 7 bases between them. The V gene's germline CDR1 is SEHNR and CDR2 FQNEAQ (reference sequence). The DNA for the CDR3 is TGTGCCAGCAGCTTAGCTAGACTTAACACCGGGGAGCTGTTTTTT. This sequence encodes CASSLARLNTGELFF.

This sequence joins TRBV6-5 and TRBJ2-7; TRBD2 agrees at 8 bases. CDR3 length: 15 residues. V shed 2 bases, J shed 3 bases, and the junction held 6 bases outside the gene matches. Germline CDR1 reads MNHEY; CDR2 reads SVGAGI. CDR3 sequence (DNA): TGTGCCAGCAGTTACCAGCGGGGGACATACTACGAGCAGTACTTC. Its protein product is CASSYQRGTYYEQYF.

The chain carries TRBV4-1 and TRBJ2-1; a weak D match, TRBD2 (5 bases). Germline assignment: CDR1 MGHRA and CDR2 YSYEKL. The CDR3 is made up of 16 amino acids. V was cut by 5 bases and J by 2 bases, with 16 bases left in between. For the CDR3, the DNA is TGCGCCAGCAGCGCCCGAGGGCGGGTCCCCTACAATGAGCAGTTCTTC. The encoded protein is CASSARGRVPYNEQFF.

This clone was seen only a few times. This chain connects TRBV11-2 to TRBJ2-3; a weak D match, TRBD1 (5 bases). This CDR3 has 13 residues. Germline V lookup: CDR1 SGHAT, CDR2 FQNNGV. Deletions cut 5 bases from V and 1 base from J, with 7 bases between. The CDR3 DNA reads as TGTGCCAGCAGCGTACAGGGCACAGATACGCAGTATTTT. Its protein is CASSVQGTDTQYF.

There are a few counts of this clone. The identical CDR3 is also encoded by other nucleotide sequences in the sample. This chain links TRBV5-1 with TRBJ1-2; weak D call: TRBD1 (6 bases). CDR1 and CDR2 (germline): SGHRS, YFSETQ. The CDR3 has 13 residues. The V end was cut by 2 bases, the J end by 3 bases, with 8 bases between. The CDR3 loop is CASSLEGDYGYTF. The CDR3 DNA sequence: TGCGCCAGCAGCTTAGAGGGGGACTATGGCTACACCTTC. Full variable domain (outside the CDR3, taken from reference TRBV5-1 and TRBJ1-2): KAGVTQTPRYLIKTRGQQVTLSCSPISGHRSVSWYQQTPGQGLQFLFEYFSETQRNKGNFPGRFSGRQFSNSRSEMNVSTLELGDSALYLCASSLEGDYGYTFGSGTRLTVV.

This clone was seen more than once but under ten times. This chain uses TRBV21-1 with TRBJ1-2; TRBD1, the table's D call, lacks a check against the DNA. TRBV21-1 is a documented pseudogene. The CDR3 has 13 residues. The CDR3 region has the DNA TGTGCCAGCACCTTGGACAGGGACGTCGCCTACACCTTC. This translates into CASTLDRDVAYTF.

CDR3 amino acids: CASSLGVRGPGENEQFF. The CDR3 nucleotides read TGTGCCAGCAGCTTGGGAGTGAGAGGGCCGGGGGAGAATGAGCAGTTCTTC. The chain carries TRBV5-4 and TRBJ2-1; possibly TRBD2 for D (6 bases). The CDR3 consists of 17 residues. CDR1 is SGHNT, CDR2 YYREEE, per germline (reference sequence). V was clipped by 0 bases and J by 7 bases, with 20 bases between them.

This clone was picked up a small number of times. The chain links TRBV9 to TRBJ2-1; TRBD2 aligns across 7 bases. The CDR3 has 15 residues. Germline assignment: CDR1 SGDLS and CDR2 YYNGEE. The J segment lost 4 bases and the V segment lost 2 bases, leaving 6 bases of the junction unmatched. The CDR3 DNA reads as TGTGCCAGCAGCGTTGCTAGCGGAAATTACAATGAGCAGTTCTTC. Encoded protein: CASSVASGNYNEQFF.

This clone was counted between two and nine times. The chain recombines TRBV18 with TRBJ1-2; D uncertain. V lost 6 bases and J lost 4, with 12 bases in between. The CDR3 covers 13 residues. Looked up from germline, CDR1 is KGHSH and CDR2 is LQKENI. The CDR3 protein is CASSREGGYGYTF. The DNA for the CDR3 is TGTGCCAGCTCCCGGGAGGGTGGCTATGGCTACACCTTC.